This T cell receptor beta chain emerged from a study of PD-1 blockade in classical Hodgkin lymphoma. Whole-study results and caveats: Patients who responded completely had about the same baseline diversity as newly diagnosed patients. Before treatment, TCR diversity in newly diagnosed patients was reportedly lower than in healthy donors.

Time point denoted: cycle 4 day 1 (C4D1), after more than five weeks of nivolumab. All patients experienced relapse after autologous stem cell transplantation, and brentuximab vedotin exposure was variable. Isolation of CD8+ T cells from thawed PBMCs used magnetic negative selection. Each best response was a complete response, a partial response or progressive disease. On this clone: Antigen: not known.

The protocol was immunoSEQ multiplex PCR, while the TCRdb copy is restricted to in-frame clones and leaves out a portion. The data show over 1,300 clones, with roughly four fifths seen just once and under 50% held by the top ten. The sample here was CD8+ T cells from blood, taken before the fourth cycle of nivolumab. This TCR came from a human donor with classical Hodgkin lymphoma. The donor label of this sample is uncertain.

The CDR3 sequence: CASSPGTGAPYYGYTF. The CDR3, as DNA: TGTGCCAGCAGCCCCGGGACAGGGGCCCCCTACTATGGCTACACCTTC. The chain combines TRBV11-2 with TRBJ1-2, with 10 positions matching TRBD1. The CDR3 length is 16 residues. The germline V gene encodes CDR1 SGHAT and CDR2 FQNNGV. Trimming removed 5 bases from V and 3 bases from J; junction bases left unmatched: 9.